In this sample, the clone carrying this T cell receptor (beta chain) turned up a few times. Its antigen is undetermined. Universal primer sites and UMIs were introduced during 5'RACE template-switching synthesis of TCR cDNA. TCRdb re-called the 5' RACE reads through MiXCR, storing one row per CDR3 protein. This table has fewer than 500,000 distinct CDR3 sequences, approximately 19% appearing once. This entry belongs to a study of T cells after yellow fever vaccination. Study-wide findings and caveats: The booster response re-showed most primary clones: approximately 95% CD4, around 90% CD8.

There are 15 residues in the CDR3. V lost 0 bases, J lost 3 bases, and 3 bases stayed unmatched. Germline V gene lookup returns CDR1 LGHNA and CDR2 YSLEER. Sequencing used PBMCs, obtained before the yellow fever booster vaccination. The V call is TRBV4-3, the J call TRBJ2-5; 8 positions match TRBD2. The receptor was isolated from a man between 18 and 35 years old who received the YFV17D yellow fever vaccine. For the CDR3, the DNA is TGCGCCAGCAGCCAAGATTTCGGGGGGGAAGAGACCCAGTACTTC. This encodes CASSQDFGGEETQYF.